This T cell receptor beta chain was sequenced in a study of blood T cell repertoires in COVID-19 (dated by TCRdb to 2019 to 2021). A note on the overall study: Samples covering the acute and convalescent phases of COVID-19 were provided by collaborators in the United States, Italy and Spain. Deeply sampled blood TCRbeta repertoires from subjects exposed to, actively infected with, or recovered from COVID-19 were included in the dataset. The samples were drawn from two sources: the first 160 participants of the ongoing ImmuneRACE study, and about 1,300 subjects contributed by 6 global collaborators. Where available, HLA class I and class II types were taken from metadata supplied by the sample provider and were not determined by assay-based typing. The material from the prospective study consisted of cDNA or gDNA derived from T cells, B-cell-depleted T cells, or PBMCs. The sample metadata nearly always contained a de-identified subject ID, COVID-19 status, age in years and sex. A freely available public database, intended as a resource for researchers studying the immune response to SARS-CoV-2, is where the repertoires were released.

Results the study describes overall, beyond this receptor: The amount of clinical and demographic metadata varied by source and participant and was provided uncurated.

TCRbeta CDR3 regions were amplified from genomic DNA using the immunoSEQ Assay, a bias-controlled multiplex PCR. Turning to the authors' computational methods: The number of nucleated cells in each sample was estimated by amplification of reference gene primers within the assay. To quantify the absolute abundance of each unique TCRbeta CDR3 rearrangement, sequence reads were collapsed and filtered. For each sample, productive Simpson clonality was calculated by taking the square root of Simpson's diversity index across productive rearrangements. Imported from immuneACCESS, the table was reduced by TCRdb to in-frame sequences with V and J called. These copies leave out some clones; in studies compared against another copy, an unresolved V gene accounts for under half, and the cause of the remainder is not known. V, J and clone size were drawn from that table, and D and trimming were deduced from the DNA. The sample table contains roughly 85,000 clones; only one count was recorded for about nine tenths of them. Of the sample, 25% to 30% falls within the top ten clones.

Collaborating institutions collected whole blood in K2EDTA tubes following their own protocols. For TCRbeta analysis, collaborators shipped samples in one of three forms: frozen whole blood, isolated PBMCs, or DNA extracted from either of those sample types. V is cut by 5 bases and J by 4 bases, and the space between the germline ends is 17 bases. Counted from cysteine to phenylalanine, this CDR3 has 16 amino acids. Solely the CDR3 DNA is kept, with 48 bases framed from the first base. Per the germline V gene (reference sequence), SSHAT is the CDR1 and FNYEAQ is the CDR2. A word on this clone: Its recognized antigen is unknown. Base qualities are not recorded, but no much larger clone differs from it by a single base.

The sequence joins TRBV7-7 to TRBJ2-2, and TRBD1 may be the D gene, going by 6 matching bases. What was sequenced was peripheral blood. The clonotype originates from a man aged 50-59 years with active or convalescent COVID-19. The sequence in DNA is TGTGCCAGCAGCCCCGGTCGGGTACAGGGCACCGGGGAGCTGTTTTTT. Its translation is CASSPGRVQGTGELFF.